This T cell receptor delta chain comes out of a study of gamma-delta T cells after stem cell transplantation. TCRdb re-processed the RT-PCR reads via CATT. The sample yields around 2,000 delta-chain clones, about 1.2% seen once. This clone was seen more than once but under ten times. The protein in TCRdb stems from a much larger clone and differs at residue 6 from this DNA's translation, likely a read error; here the protein is translated from the DNA. Material: gamma-delta T cells. This receptor was taken from a human donor. It is not recorded whose cells these are; they may come from a transplant donor.

In nucleotides, the CDR3 is TGTGCCTGTGACACCCTTGGAGCCGTCTTGGGGGATCCCCCGGCTAGACTCATCTTT. Translating gives CACDTLGAVLGDPPARLIF. This chain links TRDV2 with TRDJ1, with 8 bases lining up with TRDD3. This CDR3 is 19 amino acids long. The germline V gene encodes CDR1 GEAIGNYY and CDR2 EKD. The V and J ends lost 0 bases and 10 bases, in that order; junction bases with no gene match: 24.